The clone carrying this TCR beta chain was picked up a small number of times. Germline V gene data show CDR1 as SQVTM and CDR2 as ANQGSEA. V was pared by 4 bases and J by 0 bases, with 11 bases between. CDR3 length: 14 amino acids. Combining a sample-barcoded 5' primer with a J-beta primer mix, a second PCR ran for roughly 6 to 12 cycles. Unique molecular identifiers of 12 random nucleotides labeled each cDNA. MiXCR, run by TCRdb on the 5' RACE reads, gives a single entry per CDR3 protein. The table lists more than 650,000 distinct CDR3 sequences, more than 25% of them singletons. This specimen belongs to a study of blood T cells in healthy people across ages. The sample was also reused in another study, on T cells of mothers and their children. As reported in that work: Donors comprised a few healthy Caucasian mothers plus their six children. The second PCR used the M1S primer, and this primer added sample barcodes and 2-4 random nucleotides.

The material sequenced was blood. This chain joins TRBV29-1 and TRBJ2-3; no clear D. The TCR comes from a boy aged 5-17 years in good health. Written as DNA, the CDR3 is TGCAGCGTTGTTCGGGCCAGAAGCACAGATACGCAGTATTTT. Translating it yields CSVVRARSTDTQYF.